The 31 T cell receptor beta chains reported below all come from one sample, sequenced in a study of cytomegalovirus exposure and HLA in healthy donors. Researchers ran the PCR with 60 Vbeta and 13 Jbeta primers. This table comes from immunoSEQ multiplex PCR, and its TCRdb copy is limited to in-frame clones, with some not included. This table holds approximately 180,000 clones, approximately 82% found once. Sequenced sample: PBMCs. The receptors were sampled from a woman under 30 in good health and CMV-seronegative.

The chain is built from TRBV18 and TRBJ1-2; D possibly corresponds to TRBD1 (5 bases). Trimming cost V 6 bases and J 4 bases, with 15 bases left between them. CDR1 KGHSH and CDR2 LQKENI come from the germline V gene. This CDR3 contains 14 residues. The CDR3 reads CASSPGPGGYGYTF. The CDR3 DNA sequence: TGTGCCAGCTCTCCGGGACCGGGGGGCTATGGCTACACCTTC.

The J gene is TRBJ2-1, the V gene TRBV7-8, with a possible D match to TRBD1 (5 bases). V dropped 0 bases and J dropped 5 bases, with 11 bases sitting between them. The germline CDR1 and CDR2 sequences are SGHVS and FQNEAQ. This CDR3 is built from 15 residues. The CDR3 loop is CASSLALGPNNEQFF. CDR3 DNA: TGTGCCAGCAGCTTAGCTTTGGGGCCAAACAATGAGCAGTTCTTC.

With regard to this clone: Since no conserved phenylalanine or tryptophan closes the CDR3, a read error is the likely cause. Written as DNA, the CDR3 is TGTGCCAGCAGCTCGGTAGCGGGAGGGGGGCACGAGCAGTACTCC. Its translation: CASSSVAGGGHEQYS. This chain uses TRBV27 with TRBJ2-7; 11 bases align to TRBD2. The ends lost 6 bases at V and 5 bases at J; junction bases unmatched: 9. CDR1 and CDR2 (germline): MNHEY, SMNVEV (reference sequence). The CDR3 is 15 residues long.

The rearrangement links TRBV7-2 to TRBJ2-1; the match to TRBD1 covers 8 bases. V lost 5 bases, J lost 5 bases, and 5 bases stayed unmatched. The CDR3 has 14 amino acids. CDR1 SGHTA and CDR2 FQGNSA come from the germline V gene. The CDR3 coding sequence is TGTGCCAGCAGCCAGGACAGGGTAAACAATGAGCAGTTCTTC. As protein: CASSQDRVNNEQFF.

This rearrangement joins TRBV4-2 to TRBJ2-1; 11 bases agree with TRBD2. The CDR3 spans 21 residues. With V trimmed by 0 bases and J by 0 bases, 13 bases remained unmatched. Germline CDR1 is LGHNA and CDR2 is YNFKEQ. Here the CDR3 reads CASSQDAVVAGGSSSYNEQFF. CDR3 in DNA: TGTGCCAGCAGCCAAGATGCCGTAGTAGCGGGAGGGTCCAGCTCCTACAATGAGCAGTTCTTC.

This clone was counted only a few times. CDR3 coding DNA: TGCGCCAGCAGCCCGATGGGGGGCGGGAGGACTGAAGCTTTCTTT. The encoded protein is CASSPMGGGRTEAFF. The J gene is TRBJ1-1, the V gene TRBV5-1; D is perhaps TRBD1 (6 bases). CDR1 and CDR2 from the germline V gene are SGHRS and YFSETQ. V was cut by 4 bases and J by 5 bases, with 18 bases left in between. The CDR3 has 15 residues.

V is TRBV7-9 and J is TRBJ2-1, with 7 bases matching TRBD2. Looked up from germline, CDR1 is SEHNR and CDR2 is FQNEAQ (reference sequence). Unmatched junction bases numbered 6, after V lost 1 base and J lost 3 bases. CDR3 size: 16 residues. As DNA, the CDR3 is TGTGCCAGCAGCTTAGATCAACTAGCGTTCTACAATGAGCAGTTCTTC. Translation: CASSLDQLAFYNEQFF.

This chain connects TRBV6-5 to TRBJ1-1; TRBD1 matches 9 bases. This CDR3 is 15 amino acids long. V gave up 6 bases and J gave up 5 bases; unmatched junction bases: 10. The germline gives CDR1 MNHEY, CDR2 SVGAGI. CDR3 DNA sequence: TGTGCCAGCAGGGCTTCAGGGACAGGGATAACTGAAGCTTTCTTT. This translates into CASRASGTGITEAFF.

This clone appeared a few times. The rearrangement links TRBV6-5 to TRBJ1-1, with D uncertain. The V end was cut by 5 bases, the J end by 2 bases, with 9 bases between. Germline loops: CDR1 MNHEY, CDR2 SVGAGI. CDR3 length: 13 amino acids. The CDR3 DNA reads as TGTGCCAGCAGTCCCCACAGTAACACTGAAGCTTTCTTT. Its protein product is CASSPHSNTEAFF.

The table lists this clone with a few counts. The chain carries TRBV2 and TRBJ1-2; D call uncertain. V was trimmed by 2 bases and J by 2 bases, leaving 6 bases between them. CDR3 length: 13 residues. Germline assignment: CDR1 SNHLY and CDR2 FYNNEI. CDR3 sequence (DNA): TGTGCCAGCAGTGAAACACGAAACTATGGCTACACCTTC. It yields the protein CASSETRNYGYTF.

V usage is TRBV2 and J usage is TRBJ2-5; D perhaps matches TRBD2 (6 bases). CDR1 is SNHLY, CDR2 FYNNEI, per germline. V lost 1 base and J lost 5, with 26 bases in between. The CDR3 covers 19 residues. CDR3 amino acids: CASSEGWLAKGLIGETQYF. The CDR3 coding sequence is TGTGCCAGCAGTGAAGGTTGGCTAGCGAAAGGACTAATCGGGGAGACCCAGTACTTC.

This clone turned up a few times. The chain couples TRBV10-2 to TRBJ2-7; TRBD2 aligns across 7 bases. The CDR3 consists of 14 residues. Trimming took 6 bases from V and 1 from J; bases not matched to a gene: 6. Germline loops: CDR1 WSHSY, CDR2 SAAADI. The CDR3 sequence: CASSLAGLSYEQYF. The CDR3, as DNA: TGCGCCAGCAGCTTAGCGGGTCTTTCCTACGAGCAGTACTTC.

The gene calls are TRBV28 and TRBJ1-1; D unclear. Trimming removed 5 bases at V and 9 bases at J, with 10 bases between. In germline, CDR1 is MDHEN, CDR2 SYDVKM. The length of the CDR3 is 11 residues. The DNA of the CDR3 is TGTGCCAGCAGTCTCCAGAACCAAGCTTTCTTT. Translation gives CASSLQNQAFF. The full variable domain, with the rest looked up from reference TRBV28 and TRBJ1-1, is DVKVTQSSRYLVKRTGEKVFLECVQDMDHENMFWYRQDPGLGLRLIYFSYDVKMKEKGDIPEGYSVSREKKERFSLILESASTNQTSMYLCASSLQNQAFFGQGTRLTVV.

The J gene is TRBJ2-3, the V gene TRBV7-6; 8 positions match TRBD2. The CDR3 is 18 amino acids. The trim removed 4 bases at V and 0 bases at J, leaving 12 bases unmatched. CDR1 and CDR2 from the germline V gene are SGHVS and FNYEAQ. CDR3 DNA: TGTGCCAGCAGCTGGCCGGGGGCGGGAGGTTCTAGCACAGATACGCAGTATTTT. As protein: CASSWPGAGGSSTDTQYF.

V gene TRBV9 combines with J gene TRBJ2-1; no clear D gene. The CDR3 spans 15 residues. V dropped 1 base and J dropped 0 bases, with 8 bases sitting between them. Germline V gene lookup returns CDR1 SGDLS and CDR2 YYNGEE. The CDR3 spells CASSVNSYSYNEQFF. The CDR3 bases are TGTGCCAGCAGCGTAAACTCCTACTCCTACAATGAGCAGTTCTTC.

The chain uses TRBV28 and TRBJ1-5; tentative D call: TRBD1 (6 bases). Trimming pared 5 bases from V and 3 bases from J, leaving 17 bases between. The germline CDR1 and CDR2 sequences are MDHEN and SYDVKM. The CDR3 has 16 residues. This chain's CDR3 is CASSHRVKGPNQPQHF. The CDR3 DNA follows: TGTGCCAGCAGTCACAGGGTGAAGGGGCCCAATCAGCCCCAGCATTTT. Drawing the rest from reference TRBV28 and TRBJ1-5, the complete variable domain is DVKVTQSSRYLVKRTGEKVFLECVQDMDHENMFWYRQDPGLGLRLIYFSYDVKMKEKGDIPEGYSVSREKKERFSLILESASTNQTSMYLCASSHRVKGPNQPQHFGDGTRLSIL.

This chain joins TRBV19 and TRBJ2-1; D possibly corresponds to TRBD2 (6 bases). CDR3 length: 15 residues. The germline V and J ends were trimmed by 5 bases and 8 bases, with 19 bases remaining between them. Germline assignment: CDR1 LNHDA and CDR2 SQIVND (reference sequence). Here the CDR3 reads CASSYGGPPLDEQFF. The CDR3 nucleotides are TGTGCCAGTAGTTACGGAGGGCCCCCTCTCGATGAGCAGTTCTTC.

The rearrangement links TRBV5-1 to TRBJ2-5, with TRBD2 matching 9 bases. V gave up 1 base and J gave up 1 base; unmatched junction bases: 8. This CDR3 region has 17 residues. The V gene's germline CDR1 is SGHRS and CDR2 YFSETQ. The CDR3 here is CASSLTLAGEPQETQYF. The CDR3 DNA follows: TGCGCCAGCAGCTTGACACTAGCGGGCGAGCCCCAAGAGACCCAGTACTTC.

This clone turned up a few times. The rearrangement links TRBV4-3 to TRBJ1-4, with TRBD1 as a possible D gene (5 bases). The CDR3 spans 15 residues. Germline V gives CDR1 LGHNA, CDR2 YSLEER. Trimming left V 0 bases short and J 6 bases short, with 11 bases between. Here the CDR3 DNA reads TGCGCCAGCAGCCAAGAGGGGGGATCCGATGAAAAACTGTTTTTT. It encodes CASSQEGGSDEKLFF.

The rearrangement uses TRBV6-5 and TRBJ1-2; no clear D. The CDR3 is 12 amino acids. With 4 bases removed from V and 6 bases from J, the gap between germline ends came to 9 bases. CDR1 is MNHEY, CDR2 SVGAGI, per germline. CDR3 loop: CASSFRGDGYTF. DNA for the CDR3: TGTGCCAGCAGTTTCCGGGGAGATGGCTACACCTTC.

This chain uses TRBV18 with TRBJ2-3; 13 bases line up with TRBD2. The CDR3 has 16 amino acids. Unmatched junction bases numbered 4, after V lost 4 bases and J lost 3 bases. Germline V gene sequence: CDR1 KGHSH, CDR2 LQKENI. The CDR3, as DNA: TGTGCCAGCTCACAACTAGCGGGAGGGCCTACAGATACGCAGTATTTT. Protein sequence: CASSQLAGGPTDTQYF.

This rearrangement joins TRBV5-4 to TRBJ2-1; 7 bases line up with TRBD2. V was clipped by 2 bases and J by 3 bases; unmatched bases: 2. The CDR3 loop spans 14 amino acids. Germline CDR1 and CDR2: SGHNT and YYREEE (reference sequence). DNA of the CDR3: TGTGCCAGCAGCTTCGGGACTAACTACAATGAGCAGTTCTTC. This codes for CASSFGTNYNEQFF. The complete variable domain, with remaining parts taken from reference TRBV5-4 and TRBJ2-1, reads ETGVTQSPTHLIKTRGQQVTLRCSSQSGHNTVSWYQQALGQGPQFIFQYYREEENGRGNFPPRFSGLQFPNYSSELNVNALELDDSALYLCASSFGTNYNEQFFGPGTRLTVL.

The DNA for the CDR3 is TGCGCCAGCAGCCAAGATTTGCTAGCGGGAAGAATGTACGAGCAGTACTTC. It specifies CASSQDLLAGRMYEQYF. The chain combines TRBV4-1 with TRBJ2-7; 9 bases match TRBD2. Germline lookup yields CDR1 MGHRA and CDR2 YSYEKL. V shed 0 bases, J shed 4 bases, and the junction held 10 bases outside the gene matches. The CDR3 runs 17 residues.

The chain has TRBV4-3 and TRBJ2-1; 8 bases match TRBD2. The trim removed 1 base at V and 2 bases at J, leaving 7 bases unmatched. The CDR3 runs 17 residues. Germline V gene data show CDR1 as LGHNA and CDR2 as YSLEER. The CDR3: CASSQVGVAGTYNEQFF. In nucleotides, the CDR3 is TGCGCCAGCAGCCAAGTTGGAGTAGCGGGAACCTACAATGAGCAGTTCTTC.

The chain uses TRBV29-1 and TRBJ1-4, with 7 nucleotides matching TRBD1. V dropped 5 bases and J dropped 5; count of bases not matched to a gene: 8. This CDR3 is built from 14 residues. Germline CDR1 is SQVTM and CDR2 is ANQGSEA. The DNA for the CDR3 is TGCAGCGTTCGACCGGACAGGAGAAATGAAAAACTGTTTTTT. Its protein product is CSVRPDRRNEKLFF. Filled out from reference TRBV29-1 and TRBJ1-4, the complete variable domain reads SAVISQKPSRDICQRGTSLTIQCQVDSQVTMMFWYRQQPGQSLTLIATANQGSEATYESGFVIDKFPISRPNLTFSTLTVSNMSPEDSSIYLCSVRPDRRNEKLFFGSGTQLSVL.

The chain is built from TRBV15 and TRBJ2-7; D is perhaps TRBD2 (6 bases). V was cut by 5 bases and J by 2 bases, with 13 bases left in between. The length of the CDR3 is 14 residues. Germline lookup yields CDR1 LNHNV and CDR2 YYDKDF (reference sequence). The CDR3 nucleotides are TGTGCCACCAGCGGGGGACTGGGAGCCTACGAGCAGTACTTC. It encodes CATSGGLGAYEQYF.

In DNA, the CDR3 is TGTGCCAGCGGCACAGGGGGAATCGGCACTGAAGCTTTCTTT. It codes for CASGTGGIGTEAFF. The chain employs TRBV27 and TRBJ1-1, with 8 nucleotides matching TRBD1. CDR3 length equals 14 residues. V shed 8 bases, J shed 4 bases, and the junction held 9 bases outside the gene matches. Germline V gene data show CDR1 as MNHEY and CDR2 as SMNVEV (reference sequence).

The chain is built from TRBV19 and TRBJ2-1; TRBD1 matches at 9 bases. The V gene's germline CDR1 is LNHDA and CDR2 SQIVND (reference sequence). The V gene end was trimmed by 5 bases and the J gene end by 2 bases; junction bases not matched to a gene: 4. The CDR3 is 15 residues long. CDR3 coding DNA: TGTGCCAGTAGTGCGGGACAGGGAACCTACAATGAGCAGTTCTTC. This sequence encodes CASSAGQGTYNEQFF.

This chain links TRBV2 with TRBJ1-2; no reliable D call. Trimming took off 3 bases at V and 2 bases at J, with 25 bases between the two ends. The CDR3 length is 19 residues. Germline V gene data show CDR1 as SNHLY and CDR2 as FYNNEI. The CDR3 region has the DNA TGTGCCAGCAGTGAGTCTTTGGACTTCGAGGTGGACTCCAACTATGGCTACACCTTC. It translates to CASSESLDFEVDSNYGYTF.

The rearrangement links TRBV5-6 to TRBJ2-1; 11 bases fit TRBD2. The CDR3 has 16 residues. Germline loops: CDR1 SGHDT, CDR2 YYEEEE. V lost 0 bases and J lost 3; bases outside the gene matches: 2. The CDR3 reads CASSLGGLADYNEQFF. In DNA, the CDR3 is TGTGCCAGCAGCTTGGGGGGACTAGCGGACTACAATGAGCAGTTCTTC. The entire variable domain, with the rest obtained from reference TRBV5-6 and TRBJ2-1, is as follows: DAGVTQSPTHLIKTRGQQVTLRCSPKSGHDTVSWYQQALGQGPQFIFQYYEEEERQRGNFPDRFSGHQFPNYSSELNVNALLLGDSALYLCASSLGGLADYNEQFFGPGTRLTVL.

The CDR3 DNA reads as TGTGCCAGCAGCGTAGTCCCGTCAGGGGGACTAGGCACAGATACGCAGTATTTT. It translates to CASSVVPSGGLGTDTQYF. The chain joins TRBV9 to TRBJ2-3, with D perhaps matching TRBD2 (8 bases). The V end was cut by 0 bases, the J end by 1 base, with 18 bases between. The length of the CDR3 is 18 residues. Per the germline V gene, CDR1 is SGDLS and CDR2 is YYNGEE.